Listed below are T cell receptor beta chains from one sample, sequenced in a study of blood T cell repertoires in COVID-19. Assay used: immunoSEQ multiplex PCR; TCRdb lists only in-frame clones, some missing. Among around 50,000 clones listed, approximately 85% were seen once. The sample consisted of peripheral blood. The receptors come from a woman of 80 years or more with acute or convalescent COVID-19. Each CDR3 is given with its conserved first and last residue. The D gene is left open where the match is weak. Clone size is stated in some rows and not others, as once, few, many or a class when expanded.

-	TRBV3-1/TRBV3-2	-	TRBJ2-1	TGTGCCAGCAGCCGCCGGGAGCTCCACAATGAGCAGTTCTTC	CASSRRELHNEQFF
-	TRBV11-3	once	TRBJ1-2	TGTGCCAGCAGCCCAACTCAGGGCGGCTACACCTTC	CASSPTQGGYTF
-	TRBV7-6	-	TRBJ2-3	TGTGCCAGCAGCTTGTCGGGGGGCAAGGGAGATACGCAGTATTTT	CASSLSGGKGDTQYF
TRBD1	TRBV13	-	TRBJ1-2	TGTGCCAGCAGCACCTCAACAGGGGGCTATAGGAGCTACACCTTC	CASSTSTGGYRSYTF
TRBD1	TRBV5-6	-	TRBJ1-1	TGTGCCAGCAGCCCTTCAGGGGGCTTAAGGAACACTGAAGCTTTCTTT	CASSPSGGLRNTEAFF
-	TRBV19	-	TRBJ1-1	TGTGCCAGTAGAAAACATACGGGGTCGAACACTGAAGCTTTCTTT	CASRKHTGSNTEAFF
-	TRBV2	-	TRBJ2-1	TGTGCCAGCAGTCCTCTGAATGGAGCGAGACTTTACAATGAGCAGTTCTTC	CASSPLNGARLYNEQFF
TRBD1	TRBV11-2	-	TRBJ1-1	TGTGCCAGCAGCTTAGAGGGACAGGTCCGTTCCCCCACTGAAGCTTTCTTT	CASSLEGQVRSPTEAFF
-	TRBV12-3/TRBV12-4	-	TRBJ1-1	TGTGCCAGCAGTTGGGCGGGGAACACTGAAGCTTTCTTT	CASSWAGNTEAFF
-	TRBV19	few	TRBJ2-1	TGTGCCAGTACCCAAGGTGGGACTGGGGCCCTCAATGAGCAGTTCTTC	CASTQGGTGALNEQFF
-	TRBV7-9	-	TRBJ1-4	TGTGCCAGCAGCTTAGGGGTGGGGGCTGGTGAAAAACTGTTTTTT	CASSLGVGAGEKLFF
TRBD2	TRBV2	once	TRBJ2-5	TGTGCCAGCAGTGCGGGGGGGGTTAGAGAGACCCAGTACTTC	CASSAGGVRETQYF
TRBD1	TRBV11-2	-	TRBJ1-1	TGTGCCAGCAGCTTAAGGCCCGGCAGGGGGCTTGAAGCTTTCTTT	CASSLRPGRGLEAFF
-	TRBV18	few	TRBJ2-3	TGTGCCAGCTCACACCTTGCAGGGCCTAGCACAGATACGCAGTATTTT	CASSHLAGPSTDTQYF
-	TRBV19	-	TRBJ2-2	TGTGCCAGTAGTTCCAACACAAACACCGGGGAGCTGTTTTTT	CASSSNTNTGELFF
TRBD2	TRBV3-1/TRBV3-2	-	TRBJ2-7	TGTGCCAGCAGCCAAGGTCTAGCGGGGCTCCACGAGCAGTACTTC	CASSQGLAGLHEQYF
TRBD2	TRBV27	-	TRBJ2-1	TGTGCCAGCAGGGACCGGGACTACAACAATGAGCAGTTCTTC	CASRDRDYNNEQFF
-	TRBV20-1	-	TRBJ1-5	TGCAGTGCTAGTGCGGGCGGGAAGCCCCAGCATTTT	CSASAGGKPQHF
-	TRBV6-5	-	TRBJ1-2	TGTGCCAGCAGACGGACAGACTATGGCTACACCTTC	CASRRTDYGYTF
TRBD1	TRBV19	-	TRBJ2-1	TGTGCCAGCCGCACAGGGGGTGTCGGCAATGAGCAGTTCTTC	CASRTGGVGNEQFF
TRBD2	TRBV2	-	TRBJ2-5	TGTGCCAGCAGGCTAGCGGGAGGGCGGGAGACCCAGTACTTC	CASRLAGGRETQYF
-	TRBV2	-	TRBJ2-4	TGTGCCAGCGGCTTAGCCAAAAACATTCAGTACTTC	CASGLAKNIQYF
-	TRBV7-7	few	TRBJ2-5	TGTGCTAGCAGCCAGGACACTCTGGGTTGGGAGACCCAGTACTTC	CASSQDTLGWETQYF
-	TRBV2	-	TRBJ1-5	TGTGCCAGCAGAGCCTCGGGAAGCAATCAGCCCCAGCATTTT	CASRASGSNQPQHF
-	TRBV9	-	TRBJ2-3	TGTGCCAGCAGCGTAGAGGGCGGGAGCACAGATACGCAGTATTTT	CASSVEGGSTDTQYF
TRBD2	TRBV5-1	-	TRBJ2-2	TGCGCCAGCAGCTTGTACGGACTAGCGTCGACCCCGAACACCGGGGAGCTGTTTTTT	CASSLYGLASTPNTGELFF
TRBD1	TRBV15	-	TRBJ1-1	TGTGCCACCAGGGACAGGGAGGACACTGAAGCTTTCTTT	CATRDREDTEAFF
TRBD2	TRBV5-1	-	TRBJ2-1	TGCGCCAGCAGCTTGGGTGAGCGGGGAACCAATGAGCAGTTCTTC	CASSLGERGTNEQFF
-	TRBV5-1	-	TRBJ1-2	TGCGCCAGCAGCTTGGTCACCAGCGGCTATGGCTACACCTTC	CASSLVTSGYGYTF
-	TRBV5-1	-	TRBJ2-1	TGCGCCAGCAGCTTTACTTCTAGTCCCAACAATGAGCAGTTCTTC	CASSFTSSPNNEQFF
-	TRBV2	-	TRBJ1-1	TGTGCCAGCAGTATCGCTCAGGCGGGCACTGAAGCTTTCTTT	CASSIAQAGTEAFF
TRBD1	TRBV3-1/TRBV3-2	-	TRBJ1-5	TGTGCCAGCAGCGTCGGGACAGGGGGCAATCAGCCCCAGCATTTT	CASSVGTGGNQPQHF
TRBD2	TRBV10-3	once	TRBJ2-2	TGTGCCATCACGGGGGGGAACACCGGGGAGCTGTTTTTT	CAITGGNTGELFF
-	TRBV6-4	-	TRBJ2-2	TGTGCCAGCAGTGACGGGTCTAGCCCATACACCGGGGAGCTGTTTTTT	CASSDGSSPYTGELFF
-	TRBV11-2	-	TRBJ1-6	TGTGCCAGCAGCAAGGGGCCGCCCTATAATTCACCCCTCCACTTT	CASSKGPPYNSPLHF
-	TRBV10-2	few	TRBJ2-1	TGCGCCAGCACATGGGGGCCCTTGTACAGGGTCTCCTACAATGAGCAGTTCTTC	CASTWGPLYRVSYNEQFF
TRBD1	TRBV6-1	-	TRBJ1-4	TGTGCCAGCAGTGAAGCGTGGACAGGGAGATCCTTTTTT	CASSEAWTGRSFF
TRBD1	TRBV5-6	-	TRBJ1-2	TGTGCCAGCAGCTTGGGGACAGGGGTGTTCATAGGCTACACCTTC	CASSLGTGVFIGYTF
-	TRBV30	-	TRBJ1-6	TGTGCCTGGAGGGTAAGGGGCAATTCACCCCTCCACTTT	CAWRVRGNSPLHF
-	TRBV11-2	-	TRBJ2-1	TGTGCCAGCAGCTTAGTGGGCCTCTCCGGTCATGAGCAGTTCTTC	CASSLVGLSGHEQFF
-	TRBV21-1	-	TRBJ1-1	TGTGCCAGCAGCTCCAGGCCGGGGAAGATGAACACTGAAGCTTTCTTT	CASSSRPGKMNTEAFF
TRBD1	TRBV24-1	-	TRBJ1-2	TGTGCCACCAGTGATCCGGGACAGGGCTACACCTTC	CATSDPGQGYTF
-	TRBV28	-	TRBJ1-2	TGTGCCAGCAGTTTGGGGCGGAACTATGGCTACACCTTC	CASSLGRNYGYTF
-	TRBV21-1	-	TRBJ1-5	TGTGCCAGTCCGACAGGGTGGGGACAGCCCCAGCATTTT	CASPTGWGQPQHF
-	TRBV7-9	-	TRBJ1-4	TGTGCCAGCAGCTTAAATCAGAGGATCGAAAAACTGTTTTTT	CASSLNQRIEKLFF
TRBD2	TRBV11-2	-	TRBJ2-1	TGTGCCAGCAGCTTAGATGGTAGCGGGAGGGCCCTAAATGAGCAGTTCTTC	CASSLDGSGRALNEQFF
-	TRBV30	-	TRBJ1-3	TGTGCCTGGAGTCCTGGGGGCAGATCTGGAAACACCATATATTTT	CAWSPGGRSGNTIYF
-	TRBV15	-	TRBJ1-2	TGTGCCACCAGCACCCTGAACGGGGAGGGCTACACCTTC	CATSTLNGEGYTF
-	TRBV27	-	TRBJ1-2	TGTGCCAGCAGTTTGAGGACAAATCATCTCGGTGGCTACACCTTC	CASSLRTNHLGGYTF
-	TRBV5-1	-	TRBJ2-1	TGCGCCAGCAGCTTGTCCCTAGAAAGATACAATGAGCAGTTCTTC	CASSLSLERYNEQFF
-	TRBV6-1	-	TRBJ1-2	TGTGCCAGCAGTGAACGCCAGCGCAGGGGAAGCTATGGCTACACCTTC	CASSERQRRGSYGYTF
TRBD1	TRBV5-1	-	TRBJ1-6	TGCGCCAGCAGCCCGGGGACAGGGGGCGGTCGTGGGCAGCTCCACTTT	CASSPGTGGGRGQLHF
TRBD1	TRBV11-3	-	TRBJ2-2	TGTGCCAGCAGCTTCGGGACAGGGGACACCGGGGAGCTGTTTTTT	CASSFGTGDTGELFF